Below are 31 T cell receptor beta chains sequenced from a single sample in a study of blood T cell repertoires in COVID-19. Data came from immunoSEQ multiplex PCR; TCRdb stores just in-frame clones and leaves some out. The data show around 190,000 clones, about nine tenths seen once. Sequences were obtained from PBMCs or T cells enriched from blood (not recorded which). These receptors originate from a woman aged 18-30 years who had recovered from COVID-19.

The chain carries TRBV25-1 and TRBJ2-5, with D maybe TRBD1 (6 bases). V was cut by 4 bases and J by 3 bases, with 18 bases left in between. This CDR3 has 16 amino acids. CDR1 is MGHDK and CDR2 is SYGVNS in the germline V gene. The CDR3 bases are TGTGCCAGCAGTGGTCCCGGGACACCCCTTGAAGAGACCCAGTACTTC. Translating gives CASSGPGTPLEETQYF. The full variable domain, with the rest looked up from reference TRBV25-1 and TRBJ2-5, is EADIYQTPRYLVIGTGKKITLECSQTMGHDKMYWYQQDPGMELHLIHYSYGVNSTEKGDLSSESTVSRIRTEHFPLTLESARPSHTSQYLCASSGPGTPLEETQYFGPGTRLLVL.

This clone showed up just once. V and J are TRBV15 and TRBJ1-1; D call uncertain. V was cut by 0 bases and J by 3 bases, with 5 bases left in between. This CDR3 has 13 amino acids. CDR1 is LNHNV, CDR2 YYDKDF, per germline (reference sequence). The CDR3 bases are TGTGCCACCAGCAGAGAGAGGGACACTGAAGCTTTCTTT. Its translation is CATSRERDTEAFF.

The chain employs TRBV24-1 and TRBJ1-5; TRBD1 is a possible D gene (5 bases). The CDR3 spans 14 residues. V lost 2 bases and J 7 bases, leaving 11 bases between the germline ends. Germline CDR1 is KGHDR and CDR2 is SFDVKD. In nucleotides, the CDR3 is TGTGCCACCAGTGATTCGGCAGGGCGGCAGCCCCAGCATTTT. It is translated as CATSDSAGRQPQHF.

This clone was seen more than once but under ten times. The rearrangement joins TRBV10-1 to TRBJ2-2, with D unresolved. The ends were cut back, 1 base at V and 2 bases at J, with 5 bases in the middle. The CDR3 runs 14 residues. The V gene's germline CDR1 is WNHNN and CDR2 SYGVQD (reference sequence). This chain's CDR3 is CASSELSNTGELFF. CDR3 DNA: TGCGCCAGCAGTGAGTTGTCAAACACCGGGGAGCTGTTTTTT.

The chain recombines TRBV6-4 with TRBJ2-3; D is ambiguous. The CDR3 covers 13 residues. V lost 4 bases, J lost 3 bases, and 8 bases lay in between. Per the germline V gene, CDR1 is MRHNA and CDR2 is SNTAGT. The CDR3 sequence is CASSAQSTDTQYF. The CDR3, as DNA: TGTGCCAGCAGTGCACAGAGTACAGATACGCAGTATTTT.

The rearrangement joins TRBV30 to TRBJ1-3; 8 nucleotides align to TRBD1. The CDR3 consists of 14 residues. Trimming took 3 bases from V and 9 from J; bases not matched to a gene: 10. Looked up from germline, CDR1 is GTSNPN and CDR2 is SVGIG (reference sequence). CDR3 in amino acids: CAWREGVGTGTIYF. DNA for the CDR3: TGTGCCTGGAGAGAGGGGGTAGGGACAGGCACCATATATTTT. Full variable domain (missing parts from reference TRBV30 and TRBJ1-3): SQTIHQWPATLVQPVGSPLSLECTVEGTSNPNLYWYRQAAGRGLQLLFYSVGIGQISSEVPQNLSASRPQDRQFILSSKKLLLSDSGFYLCAWREGVGTGTIYFGEGSWLTVV.

A remark on this clone: This sample includes further DNA sequences coding for the same CDR3. This chain uses TRBV18 with TRBJ1-1, with D unresolved. V was trimmed by 6 bases and J by 1 base, leaving 9 bases between them. The germline CDR1 and CDR2 sequences are KGHSH and LQKENI. The CDR3 contains 13 residues. The CDR3 DNA reads TGTGCCAGCTCGGCCACGGGGAACACTGAAGCTTTCTTT. Amino acid sequence: CASSATGNTEAFF.

The chain joins TRBV6-5 to TRBJ2-1, with 8 bases fitting TRBD2. The CDR3 has 15 residues. CDR1 MNHEY and CDR2 SVGAGI come from the germline V gene. V was pared by 2 bases and J by 7 bases, with 7 bases of the junction left unmatched. This CDR3 reads CASSYPTGGVNEQFF. The CDR3 DNA reads as TGTGCCAGCAGTTACCCTACGGGGGGGGTGAATGAGCAGTTCTTC.

J is TRBJ1-6 and V is TRBV2, with unresolved D. This CDR3 is 13 amino acids long. The V end was cut by 7 bases, the J end by 6 bases, with 10 bases between. Germline loops: CDR1 SNHLY, CDR2 FYNNEI. CDR3: CASTLGANSPLHF. The CDR3 DNA is TGTGCCAGCACCCTGGGAGCTAATTCACCCCTCCACTTT.

This clone was counted once. J is TRBJ2-7 and V is TRBV15, with D possibly matching TRBD2 (5 bases). The V gene's germline CDR1 is LNHNV and CDR2 YYDKDF (reference sequence). This CDR3 spans 12 amino acids. V lost 4 bases and J 5 bases, leaving 9 bases between the germline ends. The CDR3 protein is CATSTLGNEQYF. CDR3 DNA: TGTGCCACCAGCACACTAGGTAACGAGCAGTACTTC.

The chain carries TRBV7-2 and TRBJ2-5; D remains unclear. The V end was cut by 8 bases, the J end by 4 bases, with 14 bases between. Germline V gene data show CDR1 as SGHTA and CDR2 as FQGNSA. The length of the CDR3 is 13 residues. CDR3: CASDPIAGETQYF. In DNA, the CDR3 is TGTGCCAGCGATCCCATTGCCGGAGAGACCCAGTACTTC.

The sample holds a few counts of this clone. The V and J genes are TRBV28 and TRBJ1-3; 7 bases match TRBD1. The J segment lost 1 base and the V segment lost 4 bases, leaving 10 bases of the junction unmatched. Germline CDR1 MDHEN, CDR2 SYDVKM. The CDR3 extends over 17 amino acids. Here the CDR3 reads CASSSTTTGVSGNTIYF. The CDR3 DNA reads TGTGCCAGCAGTTCAACAACAACAGGGGTATCTGGAAACACCATATATTTT.

This clone was seen a few times. This chain links TRBV19 with TRBJ1-1, with D maybe TRBD1 (5 bases). The germline V gene has CDR1 LNHDA and CDR2 SQIVND (reference sequence). The V and J ends lost 9 bases and 4 bases respectively, with 18 bases between them. The CDR3 covers 14 residues. The DNA of the CDR3 is TGTGCCAGACACAACCGGGGGGAGGGCACTGAAGCTTTCTTT. Residues: CARHNRGEGTEAFF.

The chain uses TRBV6-1 and TRBJ1-2; 7 bases are a match to TRBD1. The CDR3 runs 13 residues. J was trimmed by 7 bases and V by 3 bases; bases with no gene match: 5. Germline V gene data show CDR1 as MNHNS and CDR2 as SASEGT. The CDR3 DNA follows: TGTGCCAGCAGTGACCGGGGACAGTCTGGCTACACCTTC. It yields the protein CASSDRGQSGYTF.

The gene calls are TRBV11-3 and TRBJ1-2; D is possibly TRBD1 (6 bases). Trimming stripped 1 base from V and 1 base from J, with 13 bases between. There are 16 residues in the CDR3. Germline CDR1 reads SGHNT; CDR2 reads YENEEA. CDR3 protein: CASSLATGSFNYGYTF. The CDR3 DNA reads as TGTGCCAGCAGCTTAGCGACAGGATCATTTAACTATGGCTACACCTTC.

This sequence joins TRBV27 and TRBJ1-6, with D hard to call. V lost 3 bases to trimming and J lost 8 bases, with 8 bases between them. The length of the CDR3 is 13 residues. Germline V lookup: CDR1 MNHEY, CDR2 SMNVEV (reference sequence). The CDR3 DNA reads TGTGCCAGCAGTTTGTCCCCTCATTCACCCCTCCACTTT. Translation: CASSLSPHSPLHF.

The rearrangement joins TRBV18 to TRBJ2-3; 7 nucleotides agree with TRBD2. CDR1 KGHSH and CDR2 LQKENI come from the germline V gene. This CDR3 comprises 15 residues. J gave up 1 base and V 0 bases, and 1 base lay outside the gene matches. Written as DNA, the CDR3 is TGTGCCAGCTCACCACCCGCGGGGGGCACAGATACGCAGTATTTT. Translated, it gives CASSPPAGGTDTQYF.

This sequence joins TRBV28 and TRBJ2-3; a weak D match, TRBD2 (5 bases). The germline V gene encodes CDR1 MDHEN and CDR2 SYDVKM. The CDR3 covers 10 residues. Trimming shortened V by 8 bases and J by 5 bases, and 5 bases separated the two germline ends. CDR3 protein: CASEGDTQYF. The CDR3 coding sequence is TGTGCCAGCGAGGGAGATACGCAGTATTTT.

This chain joins TRBV7-9 and TRBJ2-7; D not resolved. CDR3 size: 15 residues. Germline CDR1 and CDR2: SEHNR and FQNEAQ (reference sequence). The V end lost 2 bases, the J end lost 4 bases, and 15 bases lay between the germline ends. CDR3 amino acids: CASSLNPGNTYEQYF. The CDR3 DNA sequence: TGTGCCAGCAGCTTAAATCCGGGTAATACATACGAGCAGTACTTC.

The rearrangement uses TRBV3-1 (or the pseudogene TRBV3-2) and TRBJ2-4; TRBD2 is a possible D gene (5 bases). The CDR3 sequence is 18 residues long. Trimming stripped 1 base from V and 3 bases from J, with 19 bases between. The germline gives CDR1 LGHDT, CDR2 YNNKEL (reference sequence). The CDR3 DNA follows: TGTGCCAGCAGCCAAGGGTTCTCGTGGGAGAAGGGCAAAAACATTCAGTACTTC. Translated, it gives CASSQGFSWEKGKNIQYF.

The chain carries TRBV5-8 and TRBJ1-3; D might be TRBD1 (5 bases). Trimming left V 1 base short and J 4 bases short, with 12 bases between. Germline loops: CDR1 SGHTS, CDR2 YDEGEE. The CDR3 is made up of 15 amino acids. The CDR3 reads CASSLNTGAGNTIYF. The DNA for the CDR3 is TGTGCCAGCAGCTTGAACACAGGCGCAGGAAACACCATATATTTT.

The gene calls are TRBV5-5 and TRBJ2-7; 7 bases map to TRBD1. V shed 1 base, J shed 3 bases, and the junction held 13 bases outside the gene matches. The germline CDR1 and CDR2 sequences are SGHKS and YYEKEE (reference sequence). CDR3 length: 17 amino acids. In DNA, the CDR3 is TGTGCCAGCAGCTTGACTACCCATCCGGGACAGCACTACGAGCAGTACTTC. This gives the protein CASSLTTHPGQHYEQYF.

V and J are TRBV30 and TRBJ1-4; the match to TRBD1 covers 9 bases. CDR3 size: 12 residues. Per the germline V gene, CDR1 is GTSNPN and CDR2 is SVGIG (reference sequence). Germline trimming cut 1 base from V and 15 bases from J; bases unmatched to any gene: 6. CDR3 sequence (DNA): TGTGCCTGGAGTGCGGGACAGGGCCTCGTGTTTTTT. Its translation is CAWSAGQGLVFF.

V and J are TRBV28 and TRBJ2-7; D not certain. The CDR3 loop spans 15 amino acids. In germline, CDR1 is MDHEN, CDR2 SYDVKM. V gave up 2 bases and J gave up 1 base, with 12 bases separating them. The CDR3 sequence is CASSLVTEISYEQYF. In nucleotides, the CDR3 is TGTGCCAGCAGTTTAGTGACGGAGATTTCCTACGAGCAGTACTTC.

The genes are TRBV10-1 and TRBJ1-1; D perhaps matches TRBD1 (5 bases). This CDR3 comprises 14 residues. CDR1 and CDR2 (germline): WNHNN, SYGVQD (reference sequence). Trimming cost V 2 bases and J 4 bases, with 11 bases left between them. DNA for the CDR3: TGCGCCAGCAGTGAGCTCCGGGGGGTCACTGAAGCTTTCTTT. Translation: CASSELRGVTEAFF.

The chain joins TRBV4-1 to TRBJ2-2; D gene unclear. The germline V and J ends were trimmed by 4 bases and 1 base, with 13 bases remaining between them. This CDR3 is 16 amino acids long. Germline V gene data show CDR1 as MGHRA and CDR2 as YSYEKL. The CDR3 is CASSPSVPMNTGELFF. The CDR3 DNA sequence: TGCGCCAGCAGCCCCTCGGTCCCCATGAACACCGGGGAGCTGTTTTTT.

The chain joins TRBV19 to TRBJ1-6; 7 nucleotides line up with TRBD1. The J segment lost 9 bases and the V segment lost 5 bases, leaving 7 bases of the junction unmatched. The CDR3 runs 14 residues. Germline CDR1 LNHDA, CDR2 SQIVND (reference sequence). For the CDR3, the DNA is TGTGCCAGTAGTCCGCCAGACAGGGTTTCACCCCTCCACTTT. This translates into CASSPPDRVSPLHF.

V is TRBV7-9 and J is TRBJ1-1; no clear D gene. The CDR3 contains 13 residues. Between the trimmed V and J ends, which lost 5 bases and 1 base, there was a span of 8 bases. CDR1 and CDR2 from the germline V gene are SEHNR and FQNEAQ (reference sequence). CDR3 protein: CASSNTANTEAFF. The CDR3 DNA sequence: TGTGCCAGCAGCAACACAGCGAACACTGAAGCTTTCTTT.

J is TRBJ1-3 and V is TRBV25-1; D is unresolved. The length of the CDR3 is 14 residues. Trimming cost V 1 base and J 6 bases, with 10 bases left between them. Germline V lookup: CDR1 MGHDK, CDR2 SYGVNS. This chain's CDR3 is CASSESEQQNTIYF. The CDR3 coding sequence is TGTGCCAGCAGTGAATCGGAACAGCAAAACACCATATATTTT.

The chain uses TRBV18 and TRBJ2-7; TRBD1 matches at 9 bases. The CDR3 is 15 amino acids. Germline lookup yields CDR1 KGHSH and CDR2 LQKENI. Trimming cost V 0 bases and J 1 base; bases outside gene matches: 1. The CDR3: CASSPPTGGSYEQYF. The CDR3 DNA is TGTGCCAGCTCACCACCGACAGGGGGTTCCTACGAGCAGTACTTC.

The chain employs TRBV18 and TRBJ2-1; 15 nucleotides line up with TRBD2. CDR3 length: 16 residues. The germline CDR1 and CDR2 sequences are KGHSH and LQKENI. The V segment lost 2 bases and the J segment 9 bases; nucleotides outside the gene matches: 5. CDR3 amino acids: CASSPSPGLAGGEQFF. The CDR3 nucleotides are TGTGCCAGCTCACCAAGTCCGGGACTAGCGGGGGGTGAGCAGTTCTTC.